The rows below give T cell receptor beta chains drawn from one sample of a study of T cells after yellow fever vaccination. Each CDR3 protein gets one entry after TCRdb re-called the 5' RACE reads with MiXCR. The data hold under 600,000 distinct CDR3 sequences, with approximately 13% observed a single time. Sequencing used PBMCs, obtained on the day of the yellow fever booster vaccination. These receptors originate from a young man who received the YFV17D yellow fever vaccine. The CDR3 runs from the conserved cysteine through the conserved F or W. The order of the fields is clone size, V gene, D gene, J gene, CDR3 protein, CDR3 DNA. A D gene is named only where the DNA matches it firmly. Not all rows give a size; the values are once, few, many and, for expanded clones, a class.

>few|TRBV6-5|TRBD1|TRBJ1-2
CASSHGQGVSVSGYTF
TGTGCCAGCAGTCACGGACAGGGGGTTTCTGTTTCTGGCTACACCTTC
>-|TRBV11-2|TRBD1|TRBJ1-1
CASSFGVAGGNTEAFF
TGTGCCAGCAGCTTTGGAGTCGCAGGGGGGAACACTGAAGCTTTCTTT
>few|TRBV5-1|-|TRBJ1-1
CASSSGDTEAFF
TGCGCCAGCAGCTCGGGGGACACTGAAGCTTTCTTT
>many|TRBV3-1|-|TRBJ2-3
CASSQADTQYF
TGTGCCAGCAGCCAAGCAGATACGCAGTATTTT
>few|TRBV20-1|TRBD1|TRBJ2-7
CSLTGTGGGEQYF
TGCAGTCTAACCGGGACAGGGGGAGGCGAGCAGTACTTC
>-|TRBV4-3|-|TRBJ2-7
CASSQDGVGSYEQYF
TGCGCCAGCAGCCAAGATGGGGTCGGCTCCTACGAGCAGTACTTC
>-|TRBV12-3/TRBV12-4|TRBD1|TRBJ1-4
CASTGTGFAKLFF
TGTGCCAGCACCGGGACAGGGTTCGCAAAACTGTTTTTT
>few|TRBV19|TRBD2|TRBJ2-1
CASSITSGPYNEQFF
TGTGCCAGTAGTATCACTAGCGGCCCCTACAATGAGCAGTTCTTC
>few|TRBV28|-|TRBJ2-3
CASSLFLKSADTQYF
TGTGCCAGCAGTTTATTTTTGAAGAGCGCAGATACGCAGTATTTT
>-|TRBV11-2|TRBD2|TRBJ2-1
CASLSGSLSSDEQFF
TGTGCCAGCCTGAGCGGGAGTCTGAGCAGCGATGAGCAGTTCTTC
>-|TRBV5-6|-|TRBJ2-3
CASSLATYRNHPDTQYF
TGTGCCAGCAGCTTGGCCACGTACCGAAACCACCCAGATACGCAGTATTTT
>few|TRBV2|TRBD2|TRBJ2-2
CASSATSSFTGELFF
TGTGCCAGCAGCGCGACTAGCTCCTTCACCGGGGAGCTGTTTTTT